A single sample is the source of the 5 T cell receptor beta chains below, sequenced in a study of CD8 T cells in Susac syndrome. Reverse transcription used about 0.45 to 1 ug RNA and random hexamers. One entry per CDR3 protein results from TCRdb running MiXCR on the immunoSEQ multiplex PCR reads. The data show roughly 89,000 distinct CDR3 sequences, approximately 96% seen once. Material for sequencing was CD8+ T cells from PBMCs. The receptors shown here come from a human donor with Susac syndrome.

V gene TRBV14 combines with J gene TRBJ2-1; weak D call: TRBD2 (6 bases). This CDR3 contains 14 residues. V lost 2 bases, J lost 8 bases, and 13 bases lay in between. CDR1 is SGHDN, CDR2 FVKESK, per germline. CDR3 DNA sequence: TGTGCCAGCAGCCAACGGGAGACTTACCATGAGCAGTTCTTC. This sequence encodes CASSQRETYHEQFF.

The CDR3 loop is CASRETGPSYEQYF. CDR3 in DNA: TGTGCCAGCAGGGAGACAGGGCCCTCCTACGAGCAGTACTTC. V gene TRBV7-9 combines with J gene TRBJ2-7, with 7 nucleotides matching TRBD1. From germline, CDR1 is SEHNR and CDR2 FQNEAQ (reference sequence). The V gene end was trimmed by 6 bases and the J gene end by 0 bases; junction bases not matched to a gene: 5. The CDR3 totals 14 residues. Filled out from reference TRBV7-9 and TRBJ2-7, the complete variable domain reads DTGVSQNPRHKITKRGQNVTFRCDPISEHNRLYWYRQTLGQGPEFLTYFQNEAQLEKSRLLSDRFSAERPKGSFSTLEIQRTEQGDSAMYLCASRETGPSYEQYFGPGTRLTVT.

This chain links TRBV4-2 with TRBJ2-7, with a weak D call TRBD2 (5 bases). The germline V and J ends were trimmed by 2 bases and 5 bases, with 10 bases remaining between them. The CDR3 runs to 13 residues. Germline-derived CDR1 and CDR2 are LGHNA and YNFKEQ. CDR3 protein: CASSQTRFHEQYF. The CDR3 DNA reads as TGTGCCAGCAGCCAAACTAGGTTCCACGAGCAGTACTTC.

The chain has TRBV2 and TRBJ2-7; 8 bases are shared with TRBD1. CDR1 SNHLY and CDR2 FYNNEI come from the germline V gene. V shed 4 bases and J 4 bases; nucleotides not matched to a gene: 6. This CDR3 is built from 14 residues. The DNA of the CDR3 is TGTGCCAGCAGTGGGACGGACAGGGTGTACGAGCAGTACTTC. Encoded protein: CASSGTDRVYEQYF.

This clonotype has just a few counts. J is TRBJ1-2 and V is TRBV25-1; D remains ambiguous. With 4 bases removed from V and 6 bases from J, the gap between germline ends came to 3 bases. Germline V gene data show CDR1 as MGHDK and CDR2 as SYGVNS. The CDR3 is 10 amino acids. Here the CDR3 DNA reads TGTGCCAGCAGTGGGGATGGCTACACCTTC. It specifies CASSGDGYTF.